This record concerns one T cell receptor beta chain sequence. The antigen is undetermined. Profiling relied on immunoSEQ multiplex PCR, and the TCRdb table lists in-frame clones only, not all of them. Among under 150,000 clones listed, about 90% were seen once. These data are taken from a study of T cell responses to AZD1222 COVID-19 vaccine. Study results and caveats: With two AZD1222 doses given, Spike-specific TCR breadth and depth both rose.

The CDR3 totals 11 residues. The germline V gene has CDR1 MNHEY and CDR2 SVGAGI. Trimming cost V 8 bases and J 4 bases; bases outside gene matches: 0. The TCR originated in an adult in good health. The genes are TRBV6-5 and TRBJ1-2; 8 bases align to TRBD1. Sequencing used peripheral blood, obtained on day 0 of AZD1222 vaccination. The CDR3: CASGQGYGYTF. The DNA of the CDR3 is TGTGCCAGCGGACAGGGCTATGGCTACACCTTC.